One and the same sample provided the 8 T cell receptor beta chains below, sequenced in a study of T cell changes during pregnancy in multiple sclerosis. Libraries were prepared by immunoSEQ multiplex PCR; TCRdb keeps only in-frame clonotypes and omits some of them. The data contain 60,000 to 85,000 clones, roughly 92% of them singletons. This sample comprised peripheral blood, obtained after pregnancy. These receptor sequences come from a female donor in good health, enrolled as a control in a pregnancy study.

The chain links TRBV29-1 to TRBJ2-3; 10 bases agree with TRBD2. CDR3 length: 16 residues. The J segment lost 5 bases and the V segment lost 5 bases, leaving 13 bases of the junction unmatched. In germline, CDR1 is SQVTM, CDR2 ANQGSEA. This chain's CDR3 is CSVMRASGSPVDTQYF. CDR3 bases: TGCAGCGTTATGAGGGCTAGCGGGAGTCCGGTAGATACGCAGTATTTT.

This clone was picked up a small number of times. This chain joins TRBV5-5 and TRBJ2-7; TRBD1 agrees at 10 bases. The junction had 3 bases not matched to a gene; V was cut back by 3 bases and J by 6 bases. CDR1 and CDR2 from the germline V gene are SGHKS and YYEKEE (reference sequence). The CDR3 length is 13 residues. In DNA form, the CDR3 reads TGTGCCAGCAGCTGGCGGACAGGGGGCGAGCAGTACTTC. It yields the protein CASSWRTGGEQYF.

The chain links TRBV28 to TRBJ2-7; TRBD1 aligns across 8 bases. The CDR3 covers 11 residues. The V segment lost 5 bases and the J segment 9 bases; nucleotides outside the gene matches: 3. Germline V gene lookup returns CDR1 MDHEN and CDR2 SYDVKM. The CDR3: CASSLDRGQYF. Here the CDR3 DNA reads TGTGCCAGCAGTCTAGACAGGGGGCAGTACTTC. Drawing the rest from reference TRBV28 and TRBJ2-7, the complete variable domain is DVKVTQSSRYLVKRTGEKVFLECVQDMDHENMFWYRQDPGLGLRLIYFSYDVKMKEKGDIPEGYSVSREKKERFSLILESASTNQTSMYLCASSLDRGQYFGPGTRLTVT.

V gene TRBV10-2 combines with J gene TRBJ2-5, with 7 nucleotides matching TRBD2. The V and J ends lost 7 bases and 1 base, in that order; junction bases with no gene match: 9. Per germline, CDR1 WSHSY and CDR2 SAAADI. The length of the CDR3 is 15 residues. Here the CDR3 reads CASTGRSGSQETQYF. In DNA, the CDR3 is TGCGCCAGCACCGGGAGGTCCGGGAGCCAAGAGACCCAGTACTTC.

The gene calls are TRBV15 and TRBJ2-3, with 8 bases matching TRBD2. Germline lookup yields CDR1 LNHNV and CDR2 YYDKDF (reference sequence). This CDR3 has 16 amino acids. The V segment lost 0 bases and the J segment 2 bases; nucleotides outside the gene matches: 4. The CDR3 loop reads CATSREIAGSTDTQYF. The CDR3 DNA follows: TGTGCCACCAGCAGAGAGATAGCGGGATCCACAGATACGCAGTATTTT.

V usage is TRBV9 and J usage is TRBJ1-1, with D tentatively TRBD1 (6 bases). This CDR3 has 15 residues. Germline CDR1 is SGDLS and CDR2 is YYNGEE. Trimming shortened V by 2 bases and J by 0 bases, and 11 bases separated the two germline ends. CDR3 residues: CASSVETGLNTEAFF. Here the CDR3 DNA reads TGTGCCAGCAGCGTCGAGACAGGACTGAACACTGAAGCTTTCTTT.

Comment on this clone: At one boundary the junction diverges from the germline segment, which might be a read error. J is TRBJ1-4 and V is TRBV28; the D gene is possibly TRBD1 (6 bases). CDR3 length: 12 residues. Germline V gives CDR1 MDHEN, CDR2 SYDVKM. In nucleotides, the CDR3 is TGTGCCAGCAGTTACGCAGGGGTTAGTCTTCTTTTT. Translated: CASSYAGVSLLF. Using reference TRBV28 and TRBJ1-4 for the parts outside the CDR3, the full variable domain is DVKVTQSSRYLVKRTGEKVFLECVQDMDHENMFWYRQDPGLGLRLIYFSYDVKMKEKGDIPEGYSVSREKKERFSLILESASTNQTSMYLCASSYAGVSLLFGSGTQLSVL.

This chain links TRBV19 with TRBJ2-5, with TRBD2 as a possible D gene (5 bases). With 5 bases removed from V and 2 bases from J, the gap between germline ends came to 12 bases. Per germline, CDR1 LNHDA and CDR2 SQIVND (reference sequence). The length of the CDR3 is 14 residues. This CDR3 reads CASSGSLAQETQYF. CDR3 DNA: TGTGCCAGTAGTGGGAGCCTGGCTCAAGAGACCCAGTACTTC.